A single sample is the source of the 17 T cell receptor beta chains below, sequenced in a study of blood T cell repertoires in COVID-19. The protocol was immunoSEQ multiplex PCR, while the TCRdb copy is restricted to in-frame clones and leaves out a portion. In the table there are 140,000 to 150,000 clones, 88% of which are singletons. Sequenced: PBMCs or T cells enriched from blood (not recorded which). The receptors stem from a woman aged 30 to 39 with acute COVID-19.

The gene calls are TRBV29-1 and TRBJ1-1, with D possibly being TRBD1 (6 bases). There are 14 residues in the CDR3. Germline V gene sequence: CDR1 SQVTM, CDR2 ANQGSEA. Trimming shortened V by 7 bases and J by 6 bases, and 21 bases separated the two germline ends. The CDR3 here is CSGNEGLSGAEAFF. The CDR3 nucleotides read TGCAGCGGGAATGAAGGTCTTTCAGGGGCTGAAGCTTTCTTT.

This clone was counted a few times. The chain joins TRBV14 to TRBJ1-3, with D unresolved. From germline, CDR1 is SGHDN and CDR2 FVKESK. V was trimmed by 4 bases and J by 1 base, leaving 17 bases between them. The CDR3 totals 17 residues. The CDR3 nucleotides read TGTGCCAGCAGCCCCTCTAGAGGGATCGGATCTGGAAACACCATATATTTT. Its translation is CASSPSRGIGSGNTIYF.

This chain links TRBV24-1 with TRBJ2-3, with 11 nucleotides matching TRBD2. The CDR3 loop spans 17 amino acids. Losses at the gene ends were 4 bases for V and 2 bases for J; bases not matched to a gene: 7. Germline V gives CDR1 KGHDR, CDR2 SFDVKD. CDR3 amino acids: CATSEAIAGGTTDTQYF. The CDR3 bases are TGTGCCACCAGTGAGGCTATAGCGGGAGGGACCACAGATACGCAGTATTTT.

V gene TRBV6-5 combines with J gene TRBJ2-5, with D possibly TRBD1 on 5 matching bases. The germline gives CDR1 MNHEY, CDR2 SVGAGI. CDR3 length: 16 residues. V lost 2 bases and J 7 bases, leaving 20 bases between the germline ends. The CDR3, as DNA: TGTGCCAGCAGTTACCGTGGGGCAGGGCCCTTGGGGACCCAGTACTTC. The encoded protein is CASSYRGAGPLGTQYF.

In this sample, this clone turned up once. This sequence joins TRBV7-9 and TRBJ1-2; 7 bases fit TRBD1. Germline V gene data show CDR1 as SEHNR and CDR2 as FQNEAQ (reference sequence). The CDR3 sequence is 16 residues long. V dropped 0 bases and J dropped 3; count of bases not matched to a gene: 7. DNA of the CDR3: TGTGCCAGCAGCTTAGCGGGGGACAGTTTTTACTATGGCTACACCTTC. Translated, it gives CASSLAGDSFYYGYTF.

The chain recombines TRBV15 with TRBJ2-7, with D perhaps matching TRBD2 (6 bases). Trimming removed 5 bases at V and 3 bases at J, with 14 bases between. Germline V gene lookup returns CDR1 LNHNV and CDR2 YYDKDF (reference sequence). CDR3 length equals 14 residues. The CDR3 bases are TGTGCCACCAGCCCGAGCCGGGGGAGCTACGAGCAGTACTTC. Its translation is CATSPSRGSYEQYF. Using reference TRBV15 and TRBJ2-7 for the parts outside the CDR3, the full variable domain is DAMVIQNPRYQVTQFGKPVTLSCSQTLNHNVMYWYQQKSSQAPKLLFHYYDKDFNNEADTPDNFQSRRPNTSFCFLDIRSPGLGDTAMYLCATSPSRGSYEQYFGPGTRLTVT.

This clone came up once. The CDR3 nucleotides are TGTGCCAGCAGCTTAGATGGAGGCGGCACTGAAGCTTTCTTT. Translation: CASSLDGGGTEAFF. V and J are TRBV11-3 and TRBJ1-1; D not resolved. The V and J ends lost 0 bases and 4 bases respectively, with 9 bases between them. The germline V gene encodes CDR1 SGHNT and CDR2 YENEEA. There are 14 residues in the CDR3.

This chain links TRBV28 with TRBJ1-4; D is unresolved. V was shortened by 3 bases and J by 7 bases, with 12 bases between the two germline ends. CDR3 length: 14 amino acids. Germline CDR1 reads MDHEN; CDR2 reads SYDVKM. DNA for the CDR3: TGTGCCAGCAGTTTGGTGGGTTGGAGTGAAAAACTGTTTTTT. Translation gives CASSLVGWSEKLFF.

The rearrangement links TRBV28 to TRBJ1-3; the D is unclear. V lost 8 bases and J lost 2, with 10 bases in between. Germline V CDR1 and CDR2: MDHEN, SYDVKM. This CDR3 has 13 residues. CDR3 sequence (DNA): TGTGCCAGCGCAGAACTAGCTGGAAACACCATATATTTT. It yields the protein CASAELAGNTIYF.

J is TRBJ1-3 and V is TRBV4-1; 8 nucleotides align to TRBD1. The germline V gene has CDR1 MGHRA and CDR2 YSYEKL. There are 15 residues in the CDR3. The trim removed 2 bases at V and 3 bases at J, leaving 3 bases unmatched. The CDR3 DNA is TGCGCCAGCAGCCAACCTGGACAGGGTGGAAACACCATATATTTT. It yields the protein CASSQPGQGGNTIYF.

Concerning this clone: This sample includes further DNA sequences coding for the same CDR3. The chain combines TRBV28 with TRBJ2-5; D gene unclear. The V end was cut by 3 bases, the J end by 4 bases, with 3 bases between. The CDR3 is 11 residues long. Germline values: CDR1 MDHEN, CDR2 SYDVKM. This chain's CDR3 is CASSFRETQYF. In nucleotides, the CDR3 is TGTGCCAGCAGTTTCCGAGAGACCCAGTACTTC.

The chain links TRBV28 to TRBJ1-4, with D possibly TRBD1 on 6 matching bases. The CDR3 sequence is 15 residues long. Trimming left V 2 bases short and J 4 bases short, with 11 bases between. Germline CDR1 reads MDHEN; CDR2 reads SYDVKM. The CDR3 region is CASSLAGGFNEKLFF. The CDR3, as DNA: TGTGCCAGCAGTTTAGCGGGGGGCTTTAATGAAAAACTGTTTTTT.

The chain recombines TRBV28 with TRBJ1-5; D call uncertain. V shed 6 bases and J shed 0 bases, with 21 bases lying between them. This CDR3 spans 18 amino acids. Germline CDR1 is MDHEN and CDR2 is SYDVKM. Here the CDR3 DNA reads TGTGCCAGCAGCGAGGCTAGTGCCGGAGAGTATAGCAATCAGCCCCAGCATTTT. Translating it yields CASSEASAGEYSNQPQHF.

This chain joins TRBV19 and TRBJ1-3; no firm D call. With 3 bases removed from V and 0 bases from J, the gap between germline ends came to 12 bases. The CDR3 runs to 16 residues. The germline V gene has CDR1 LNHDA and CDR2 SQIVND (reference sequence). The CDR3 DNA sequence: TGTGCCAGTAGTATCAGGAGCGGATCCTCTGGAAACACCATATATTTT. It yields the protein CASSIRSGSSGNTIYF.

The chain combines TRBV12-5 with TRBJ2-2; 9 nucleotides agree with TRBD1. This CDR3 spans 15 amino acids. CDR1 and CDR2 (germline): LGHNT, FRNRAP. Trimming took 7 bases from V and 5 from J; bases not matched to a gene: 8. The CDR3 DNA sequence: TGTGCTAGTGACCGCCGGACAGGGGAAACCGGGGAGCTGTTTTTT. Translated, it gives CASDRRTGETGELFF.

V usage is TRBV15 and J usage is TRBJ2-7; weak D call: TRBD2 (5 bases). This CDR3 comprises 17 residues. Per the germline V gene, CDR1 is LNHNV and CDR2 is YYDKDF (reference sequence). V shed 0 bases and J shed 0 bases, with 15 bases lying between them. The CDR3 protein is CATSRDSVGVGSYEQYF. CDR3 in DNA: TGTGCCACCAGCAGAGACTCGGTCGGGGTGGGCTCCTACGAGCAGTACTTC.

V is TRBV10-3 and J is TRBJ2-7; 7 bases are a match to TRBD2. Trimming removed 10 bases from V and 3 bases from J; junction bases left unmatched: 9. The CDR3 spans 13 residues. The germline V gene has CDR1 ENHRY and CDR2 SYGVKD. The CDR3 sequence: CATLRASGYEQYF. Here the CDR3 DNA reads TGTGCCACCTTGAGGGCTAGCGGCTACGAGCAGTACTTC.